The sequence of this T cell receptor beta chain was determined in a study of T cells after somatic rescue of genetic block. TCRdb's table, derived via immunoSEQ multiplex PCR, lists solely in-frame clones and lacks some. The sample carries about 72,000 clones, approximately 90% recorded once. This CDR3 is 13 amino acids long. Trimming shortened V by 4 bases and J by 3 bases, and 10 bases separated the two germline ends. Germline-derived CDR1 and CDR2 are SGHDN and FVKESK. The receptor was derived from a young man. The specimen was peripheral blood mononuclear cells (PBMCs). This chain connects TRBV14 to TRBJ2-7; D gene unclear. DNA for the CDR3: TGTGCCAGCAGCCGGTCACAAAACTACGAGCAGTACTTC. This codes for CASSRSQNYEQYF.